The clone carrying this T cell receptor (beta chain) was detected many times. Its antigen is unidentified. This entry is derived from a study of T cell repertoires in cytomegalovirus infection. For the study at large: CMV epitopes in the study were HLA-C-restricted (recently identified) and HLA-B-restricted (well studied). Signatures in public TCR beta sequences pointed to both CMV infection and matching HLA type.

TCRdb reanalysed the reads using MiXCR and keeps one entry per CDR3 protein. This table has 750,000 to 900,000 distinct CDR3 sequences, 25% to 35% appearing once. Findings and caveats of the study: Public TCR beta family frequency separated CMV-and-HLA carriers, including in an independent cohort. CMV-specific TCR beta clonotypes restricted by HLA-C were the ones dominating the ex vivo response.

Germline CDR1 and CDR2: MNHEY and SVGAGI. Trimming removed 0 bases at V and 2 bases at J, with 10 bases between. This CDR3 contains 15 residues. This receptor was taken from a human donor in good health (CMV status not recorded). Some clones in this sample may be carry-over from other donors' samples. The V gene is TRBV6-5, the J gene TRBJ1-2; possibly TRBD1 for D (5 bases). The sample here was cultured CD8+ T cells from PBMCs, taken from culture after CMV antigen stimulation. As DNA, the CDR3 is TGTGCCAGCAGTTACTCGGGGCGGTCCAACTATGGCTACACCTTC. It specifies CASSYSGRSNYGYTF.